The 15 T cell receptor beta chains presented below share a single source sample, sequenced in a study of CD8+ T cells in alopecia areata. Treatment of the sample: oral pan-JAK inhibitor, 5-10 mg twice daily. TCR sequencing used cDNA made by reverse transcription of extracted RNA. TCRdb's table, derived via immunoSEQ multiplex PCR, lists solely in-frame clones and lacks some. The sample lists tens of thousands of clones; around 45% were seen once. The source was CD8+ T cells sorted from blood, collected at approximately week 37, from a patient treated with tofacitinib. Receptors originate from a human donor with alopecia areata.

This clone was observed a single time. The CDR3 DNA is TGTGCCAGCAGCCTCGGCAGGGTCTACGAGCAGTACTTC. This encodes CASSLGRVYEQYF. The genes are TRBV2 and TRBJ2-7, with a possible D match to TRBD1 (5 bases). Germline CDR1 reads SNHLY; CDR2 reads FYNNEI. V lost 6 bases and J lost 3, with 12 bases in between. The CDR3 sequence is 13 residues long. Combining the CDR3 with reference TRBV2 and TRBJ2-7 gives the whole variable domain EPEVTQTPSHQVTQMGQEVILRCVPISNHLYFYWYRQILGQKVEFLVSFYNNEISEKSEIFDDQFSVERPDGSNFTLKIRSTKLEDSAMYFCASSLGRVYEQYFGPGTRLTVT.

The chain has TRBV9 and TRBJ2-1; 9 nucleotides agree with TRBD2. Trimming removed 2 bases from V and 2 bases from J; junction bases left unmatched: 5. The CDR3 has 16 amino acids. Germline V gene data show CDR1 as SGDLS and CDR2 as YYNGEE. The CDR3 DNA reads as TGTGCCAGCAGCGTTAGCGGGAGAGAGGCCTACAATGAGCAGTTCTTC. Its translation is CASSVSGREAYNEQFF. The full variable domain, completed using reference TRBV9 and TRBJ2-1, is DSGVTQTPKHLITATGQRVTLRCSPRSGDLSVYWYQQSLDQGLQFLIQYYNGEERAKGNILERFSAQQFPDLHSELNLSSLELGDSALYFCASSVSGREAYNEQFFGPGTRLTVL.

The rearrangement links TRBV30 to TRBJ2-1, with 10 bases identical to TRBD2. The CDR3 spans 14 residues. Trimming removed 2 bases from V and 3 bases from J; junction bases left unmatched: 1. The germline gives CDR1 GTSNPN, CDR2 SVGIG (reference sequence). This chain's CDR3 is CAWSRLAGYNEQFF. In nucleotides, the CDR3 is TGTGCCTGGAGTAGACTAGCGGGCTACAATGAGCAGTTCTTC. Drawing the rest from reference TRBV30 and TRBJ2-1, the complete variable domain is SQTIHQWPATLVQPVGSPLSLECTVEGTSNPNLYWYRQAAGRGLQLLFYSVGIGQISSEVPQNLSASRPQDRQFILSSKKLLLSDSGFYLCAWSRLAGYNEQFFGPGTRLTVL.

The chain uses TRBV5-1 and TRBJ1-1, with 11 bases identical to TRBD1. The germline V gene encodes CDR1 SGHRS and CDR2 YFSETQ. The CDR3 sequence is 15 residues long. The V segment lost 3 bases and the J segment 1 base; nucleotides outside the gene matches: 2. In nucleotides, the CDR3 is TGCGCCAGCAGCTGGACAGGGGGCGGGAACACTGAAGCTTTCTTT. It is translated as CASSWTGGGNTEAFF.

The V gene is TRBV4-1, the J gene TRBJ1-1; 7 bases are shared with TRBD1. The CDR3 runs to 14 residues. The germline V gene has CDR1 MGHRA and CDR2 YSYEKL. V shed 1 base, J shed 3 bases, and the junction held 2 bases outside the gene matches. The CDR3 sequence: CASSQGQGDTEAFF. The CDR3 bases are TGCGCCAGCAGCCAAGGGCAGGGGGACACTGAAGCTTTCTTT.

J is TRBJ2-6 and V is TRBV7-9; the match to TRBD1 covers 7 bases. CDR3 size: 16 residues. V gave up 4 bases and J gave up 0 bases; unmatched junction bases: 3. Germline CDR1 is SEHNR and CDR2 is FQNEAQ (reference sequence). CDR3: CASSSTGSSGANVLTF. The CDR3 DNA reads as TGTGCCAGCAGCTCGACAGGGAGCTCTGGGGCCAACGTCCTGACTTTC.

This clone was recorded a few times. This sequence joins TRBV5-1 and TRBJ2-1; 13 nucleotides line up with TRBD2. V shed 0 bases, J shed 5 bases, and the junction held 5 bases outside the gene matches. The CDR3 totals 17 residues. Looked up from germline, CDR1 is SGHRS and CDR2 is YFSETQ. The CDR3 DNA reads TGCGCCAGCAGCTTGGCCCAACTAGCGGGAGGGGACAATGAGCAGTTCTTC. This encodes CASSLAQLAGGDNEQFF.

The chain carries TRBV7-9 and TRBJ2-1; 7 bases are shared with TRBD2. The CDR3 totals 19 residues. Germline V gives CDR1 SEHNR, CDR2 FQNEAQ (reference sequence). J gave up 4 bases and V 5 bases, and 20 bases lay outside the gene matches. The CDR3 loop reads CASSAPERAGRGPYNEQFF. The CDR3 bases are TGTGCCAGCAGCGCCCCCGAGAGAGCGGGGAGGGGACCTTACAATGAGCAGTTCTTC.

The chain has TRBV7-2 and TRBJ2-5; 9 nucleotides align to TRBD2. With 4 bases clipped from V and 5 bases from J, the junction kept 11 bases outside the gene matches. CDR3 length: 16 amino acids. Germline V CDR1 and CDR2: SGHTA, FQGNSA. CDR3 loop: CASSYQREEGRETQYF. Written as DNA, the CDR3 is TGTGCCAGCAGCTACCAGCGGGAGGAGGGTAGGGAGACCCAGTACTTC.

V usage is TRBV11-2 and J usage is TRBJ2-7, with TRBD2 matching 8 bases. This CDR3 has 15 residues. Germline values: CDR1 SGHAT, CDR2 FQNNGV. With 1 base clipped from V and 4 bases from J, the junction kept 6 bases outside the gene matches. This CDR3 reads CASSLVGSGKYEQYF. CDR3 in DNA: TGTGCCAGCAGCTTAGTAGGTAGCGGGAAGTACGAGCAGTACTTC.

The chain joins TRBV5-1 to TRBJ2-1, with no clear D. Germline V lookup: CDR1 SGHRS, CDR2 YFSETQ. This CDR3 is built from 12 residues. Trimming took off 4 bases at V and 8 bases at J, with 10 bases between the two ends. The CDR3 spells CASSPGNYEQFF. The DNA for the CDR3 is TGCGCCAGCAGCCCTGGCAACTATGAGCAGTTCTTC.

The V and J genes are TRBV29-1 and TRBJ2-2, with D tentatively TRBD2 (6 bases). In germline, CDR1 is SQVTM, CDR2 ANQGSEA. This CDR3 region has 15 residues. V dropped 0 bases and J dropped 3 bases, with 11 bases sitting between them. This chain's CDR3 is CSVEDQGGYTGELFF. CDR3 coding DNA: TGCAGCGTTGAAGACCAAGGAGGGTACACCGGGGAGCTGTTTTTT.

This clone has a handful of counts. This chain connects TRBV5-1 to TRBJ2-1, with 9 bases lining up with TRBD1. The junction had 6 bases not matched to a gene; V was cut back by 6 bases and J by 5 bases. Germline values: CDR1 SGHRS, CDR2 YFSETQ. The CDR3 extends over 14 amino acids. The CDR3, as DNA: TGCGCCAGCAAACCCAGGGACAGGGACAATGAGCAGTTCTTC. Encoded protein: CASKPRDRDNEQFF.

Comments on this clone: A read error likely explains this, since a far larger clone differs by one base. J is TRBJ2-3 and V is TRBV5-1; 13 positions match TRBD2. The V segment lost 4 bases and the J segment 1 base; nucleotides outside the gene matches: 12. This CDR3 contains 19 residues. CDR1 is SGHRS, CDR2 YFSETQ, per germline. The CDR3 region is CASSVGGLAGWPGTDTQYF. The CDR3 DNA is TGCGCCAGCAGCGTTGGGGGACTAGCGGGATGGCCTGGCACAGATACGCAGTATTTT.

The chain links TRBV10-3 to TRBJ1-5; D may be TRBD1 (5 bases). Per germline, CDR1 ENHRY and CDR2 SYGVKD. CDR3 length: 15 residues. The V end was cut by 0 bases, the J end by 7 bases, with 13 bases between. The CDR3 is CAISESGQAGQPQHF. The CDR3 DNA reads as TGTGCCATCAGTGAGTCGGGGCAGGCAGGGCAGCCCCAGCATTTT.